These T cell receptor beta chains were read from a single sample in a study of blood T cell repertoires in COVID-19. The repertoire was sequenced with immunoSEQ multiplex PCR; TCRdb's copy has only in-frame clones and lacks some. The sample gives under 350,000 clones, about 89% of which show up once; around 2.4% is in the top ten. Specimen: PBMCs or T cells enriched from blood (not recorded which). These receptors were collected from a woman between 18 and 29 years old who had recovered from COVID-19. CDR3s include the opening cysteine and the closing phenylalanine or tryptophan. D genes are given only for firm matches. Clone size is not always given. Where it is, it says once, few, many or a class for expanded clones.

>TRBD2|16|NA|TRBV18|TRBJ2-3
TGTGCCAGCTCACCAGGACTAGCGGGAGGGTCAGATACGCAGTATTTT
CASSPGLAGGSDTQYF
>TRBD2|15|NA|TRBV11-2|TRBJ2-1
TGTGCCAGCAGCTTATTTGGGACTAGTCACAATGAGCAGTTCTTC
CASSLFGTSHNEQFF
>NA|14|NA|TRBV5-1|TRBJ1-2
TGCGCCAGCAGCTTATCGGGGTACGGCTATGGCTACACCTTC
CASSLSGYGYGYTF
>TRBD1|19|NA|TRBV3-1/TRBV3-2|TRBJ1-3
TGTGCCAGCAGCTTTCGACAGGGGGAGATCGGCCTCTCTGGAAACACCATATATTTT
CASSFRQGEIGLSGNTIYF
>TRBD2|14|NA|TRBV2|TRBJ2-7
TGTGCCAGCTACCTGGGACTAGCGGGATACGAGCAGTACTTC
CASYLGLAGYEQYF
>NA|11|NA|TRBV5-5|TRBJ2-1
TGTGCCAGCAGCCACTCGTTGTCCGAGTTCTTC
CASSHSLSEFF
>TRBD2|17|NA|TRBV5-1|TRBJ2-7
TGCGCCAGCAGCTTGGCCAAAGGGGCGGGAGACACCTACGAGCAGTACTTC
CASSLAKGAGDTYEQYF
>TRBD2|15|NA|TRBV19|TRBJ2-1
TGTGCCAGTAGTATAACGCCTAGCGGGAGATTTGAGCAGTTCTTC
CASSITPSGRFEQFF
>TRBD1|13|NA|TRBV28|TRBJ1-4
TGTGCCAGCCGGGAAGGGGGCGAAGAAAAACTGTTTTTT
CASREGGEEKLFF
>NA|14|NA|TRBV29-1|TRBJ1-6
TGCAGCGTCGCGGATCAGGGGCAGGGTTCACCCCTCCACTTT
CSVADQGQGSPLHF
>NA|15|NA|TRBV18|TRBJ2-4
TGTGCCAGCTCACCAGAAGCGGCCCTCCTAAACATTCAGTACTTC
CASSPEAALLNIQYF
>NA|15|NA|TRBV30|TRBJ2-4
TGTGCCTGGAGTGTATTCTCTCCAGCCAAAAACATTCAGTACTTC
CAWSVFSPAKNIQYF
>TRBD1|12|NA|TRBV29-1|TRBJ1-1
TGCAGCGTTGGCACAGGGGTCCCTGAAGCTTTCTTT
CSVGTGVPEAFF
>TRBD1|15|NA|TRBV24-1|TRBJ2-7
TGTGCCACCAGTGAGACCGGGACAGGGGACTACGAGCAGTACTTC
CATSETGTGDYEQYF
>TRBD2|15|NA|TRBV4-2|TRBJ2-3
TGTGCCAGCAGGTCAGTAGCGGGAGGCACAGATACGCAGTATTTT
CASRSVAGGTDTQYF
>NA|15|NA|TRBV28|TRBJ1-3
TGTGCCAGCAGTCTTGAGGTCTCCGCCGGAAACACCATATATTTT
CASSLEVSAGNTIYF
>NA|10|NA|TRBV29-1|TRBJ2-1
TGCAGCGCCCAACTAGCCGAGCAGTTCTTC
CSAQLAEQFF
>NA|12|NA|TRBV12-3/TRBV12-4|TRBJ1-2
TGTGCCAGCAGTACAGGGAGCCATGGCTACACCTTC
CASSTGSHGYTF
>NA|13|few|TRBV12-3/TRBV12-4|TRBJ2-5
TGTGCCAGCAGTTCCCTTTTCCAAGAGACCCAGTACTTC
CASSSLFQETQYF
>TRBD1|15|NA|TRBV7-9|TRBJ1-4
TGTGCCAGCAGCCCGGGACAGGTCCCTAATGAAAAACTGTTTTTT
CASSPGQVPNEKLFF
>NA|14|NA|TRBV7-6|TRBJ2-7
TGTGCCAGCAACCTCCCTCAAGGGGGAGACGAGCAGTACTTC
CASNLPQGGDEQYF
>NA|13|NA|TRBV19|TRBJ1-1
TGTGCCAGTAGTTCCACGATTATGAGGGAAGCTTTCTTT
CASSSTIMREAFF
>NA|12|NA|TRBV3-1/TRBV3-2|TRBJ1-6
TGTGCCAGCAGCCAAGCCTATTCACCCCTCCACTTT
CASSQAYSPLHF
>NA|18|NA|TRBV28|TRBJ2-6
TGTGCCAGCAGCGCTACAGGGTGGAGGAGCTCTGGGGCCAACGTCCTGACTTTC
CASSATGWRSSGANVLTF
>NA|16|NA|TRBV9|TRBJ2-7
TGTGCCAGCAGCGCCTCCAACACGCAGGGTACCTACGAGCAGTACTTC
CASSASNTQGTYEQYF
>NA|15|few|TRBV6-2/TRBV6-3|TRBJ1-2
TGTGCCAGCAGTTACTCCGGGAGGGGTAGGAATGGCTACACCTTC
CASSYSGRGRNGYTF
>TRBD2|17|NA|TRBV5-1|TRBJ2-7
TGCGCCAGCAGCCCCCGGCAGGGGCGGGGGGCCTCGTACGAGCAGTACTTC
CASSPRQGRGASYEQYF
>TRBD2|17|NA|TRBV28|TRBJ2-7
TGTGCCAGCCAGACTAGCGGGAGGATCCCCCGGGCCGGTGAGCAGTACTTC
CASQTSGRIPRAGEQYF
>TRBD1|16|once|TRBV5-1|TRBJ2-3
TGCGCCAGCAGCAAAGCAGGACAGGGGCACACAGATACGCAGTATTTT
CASSKAGQGHTDTQYF
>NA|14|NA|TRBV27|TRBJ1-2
TGTGCCAGCAGTTTAAACGCATCACCGGGTGGCTACACCTTC
CASSLNASPGGYTF
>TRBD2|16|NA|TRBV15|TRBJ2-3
TGTGCCACCAGCTTCGGGGGACTAGGGTCTGCAGATACGCAGTATTTT
CATSFGGLGSADTQYF
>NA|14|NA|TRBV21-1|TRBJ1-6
TGTGCCAGACAGGGGGTTTCGTGGAATTCACCCCTCCACTTT
CARQGVSWNSPLHF
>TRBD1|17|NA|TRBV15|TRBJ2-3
TGTGCCACCAGCAGAGATTTGGACAGGGGGAGCACAGATACGCAGTATTTT
CATSRDLDRGSTDTQYF
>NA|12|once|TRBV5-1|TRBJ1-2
TGCGCCAGCAGAGGAGGAAACTATGGCTACACCTTC
CASRGGNYGYTF
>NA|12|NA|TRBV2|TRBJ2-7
TGTGCCAGCAGTCTCAGAACCTACGAGCAGTACTTC
CASSLRTYEQYF
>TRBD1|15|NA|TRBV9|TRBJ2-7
TGTGCCAGCAGCGCCGACAGGGATCCCTCCTACGAGCAGTACTTC
CASSADRDPSYEQYF